These T cell receptor beta chains were read from a single sample in a study of blood T cell repertoires in COVID-19. Data came from immunoSEQ multiplex PCR; TCRdb stores just in-frame clones and leaves some out. Of about 280,000 clones listed, around 86% were seen once; the top ten hold 3%. Sequenced input: peripheral blood. Source of these receptors: a woman between 25 and 40 years old with active or convalescent COVID-19. Each CDR3 is given with its conserved first and last residue. D genes are given only for firm matches. Clone size, where shown, is once, few, many, or a class for clones that have expanded.

size	V	J	D	DNA	CDR3
.	TRBV6-5	TRBJ2-3	.	TGTGCCAGCAGGACAGGTGTAACAGATACGCAGTATTTT	CASRTGVTDTQYF
.	TRBV5-1	TRBJ1-6	.	TGCGCCAGCGCGGATAGCTCCTATAATTCACCCCTCCACTTT	CASADSSYNSPLHF
.	TRBV9	TRBJ1-1	.	TGTGCCAGCAGCCCGTATACAGGGAACACTGAAGCTTTCTTT	CASSPYTGNTEAFF
.	TRBV5-1	TRBJ1-2	.	TGCGCCAGCAGCGTGACAGAGACGCCTGGCTATGGCTACACCTTC	CASSVTETPGYGYTF
once	TRBV24-1	TRBJ2-3	.	TGTGCCACCAGTGACACCACCCTGGGCGGGGCTCAAGATACGCAGTATTTT	CATSDTTLGGAQDTQYF
.	TRBV5-4	TRBJ2-7	.	TGTGCCAGCAGCTCCGGGAGAGAGCAGTACTTC	CASSSGREQYF
few	TRBV5-1	TRBJ1-4	TRBD1	TGCGCCAGCAGCTATTCCAGGGGGGTTCAAGAAAAACTGTTTTTT	CASSYSRGVQEKLFF
.	TRBV3-1/TRBV3-2	TRBJ2-2	.	TGTGCCAGCAGCCGGACAGCCGGGGAGCTGTTTTTT	CASSRTAGELFF
.	TRBV7-3	TRBJ2-5	TRBD2	TGTGCCAGCAGCTTATACGGTGCGGGGGTTGGGGAGACCCAGTACTTC	CASSLYGAGVGETQYF
.	TRBV7-9	TRBJ1-2	.	TGTGCCAGCAGCTTTAGCGTTCCCGAACATGGCTACACCTTC	CASSFSVPEHGYTF
.	TRBV5-1	TRBJ2-1	TRBD2	TGCGCCAGCAGCCGTAGCGGGGGCTCCTACAATGAGCAGTTCTTC	CASSRSGGSYNEQFF
.	TRBV4-3	TRBJ1-6	.	TGCGCCAGCAGCCAAACCCAGAATTCACCCCTCCACTTT	CASSQTQNSPLHF
.	TRBV19	TRBJ1-2	TRBD1	TGTGCCAGTGAGACAGGGGGCTCTGGCTACACCTTC	CASETGGSGYTF
.	TRBV7-8	TRBJ2-2	TRBD1	TGTGCCAGCAGCGCCGGGACAGGGTCCACCGGGGAGCTGTTTTTT	CASSAGTGSTGELFF
.	TRBV5-6	TRBJ1-2	.	TGTGCCAGCAGCTTGGCAGGGGCCCTTAGTAATTATGGCTACACCTTC	CASSLAGALSNYGYTF
.	TRBV7-2	TRBJ2-1	.	TGTGCCAGCAGCTTAAGGGACTCCTACCAAGACAATGAGCAGTTCTTC	CASSLRDSYQDNEQFF
.	TRBV19	TRBJ2-3	TRBD1	TGTGCCAGTAGTAGACAGGGAGATACGCAGTATTTT	CASSRQGDTQYF
.	TRBV28	TRBJ1-5	TRBD1	TGTGCCAGCAGTTTACCTCCGGGACAGGGACATCAGCCCCAGCATTTT	CASSLPPGQGHQPQHF
.	TRBV10-3	TRBJ1-4	TRBD1	TGTGCCATCAGTGGAGACAGGGCGGGGGAAAAACTGTTTTTT	CAISGDRAGEKLFF
.	TRBV5-1	TRBJ1-2	.	TGCGCCAGCAGCTTCAGTTCCGATAACTATGGCTACACCTTC	CASSFSSDNYGYTF
once	TRBV15	TRBJ1-1	TRBD1	TGTGCCACCACCGTCAGGGGGCTCTACACTGAAGCTTTCTTT	CATTVRGLYTEAFF
.	TRBV28	TRBJ2-1	.	TGTGCCAGCGCCTCCGTCTACAGCGGCAATGAGCAGTTCTTC	CASASVYSGNEQFF
.	TRBV9	TRBJ2-3	TRBD1	TGTGCCAGCAGGCCCACAGGGGACAACACAGATACGCAGTATTTT	CASRPTGDNTDTQYF
.	TRBV7-9	TRBJ1-6	.	TGTGCCAGCAGCGCCGCCGGGGGTTCACCCCTCCACTTT	CASSAAGGSPLHF
.	TRBV7-9	TRBJ1-2	.	TGTGCCAGCAGCCATCTTCCTGGGGGGGAGAACTATGGCTACACCTTC	CASSHLPGGENYGYTF
.	TRBV19	TRBJ1-5	.	TGTGCCAGTAGTATTGGAGGGGCCGGGGATCAGCCCCAGCATTTT	CASSIGGAGDQPQHF
.	TRBV4-1	TRBJ1-4	TRBD1	TGCGCCAGCAGCCAGGACAGGGGGACGACTAATGAAAAACTGTTTTTT	CASSQDRGTTNEKLFF